One sample yielded the 21 T cell receptor beta chains listed below, sequenced in a study of T cell responses to AZD1222 COVID-19 vaccine (dated by TCRdb to the early 2020s). The time point label corresponds to: baseline before first vaccination. In light of the paper, this sample's treatment or condition label describes: meningococcal conjugate vaccine given as trial control. Library creation used the immunoSEQ multiplex PCR assay. What TCRdb holds here is the immuneACCESS table cut down to in-frame rearrangements. Part of the clones is not present; checked against another copy, under half of the missing clones reflect an unresolved V gene, and the others are unexplained. In this sample the table shows about 140,000 clones, approximately 95% of which occur a single time. Clones ranked in the top ten supply more than 0.7% of the sample. The source was peripheral blood, collected on day 0 of MenACWY control vaccination. The source of these receptors is an adult in good health.

CDR3 sequence: CAWSVLTDYGYTF. The CDR3 DNA reads as TGTGCCTGGAGTGTACTTACAGACTATGGCTACACCTTC. This chain uses TRBV30 with TRBJ1-2, with D unresolved. Germline V gene sequence: CDR1 GTSNPN, CDR2 SVGIG (reference sequence). The CDR3 contains 13 residues. With 0 bases removed from V and 3 bases from J, the gap between germline ends came to 8 bases.

This clone is medium-sized by share. This chain connects TRBV6-4 to TRBJ2-1; 15 bases line up with TRBD2. V shed 4 bases, J shed 6 bases, and the junction held 1 base outside the gene matches. The germline V gene has CDR1 MRHNA and CDR2 SNTAGT. This CDR3 region has 15 residues. CDR3 protein: CASSGTSGGANEQFF. The CDR3 bases are TGTGCCAGCAGTGGGACTAGCGGGGGGGCCAATGAGCAGTTCTTC.

On this clone itself: Other DNA variants within this sample encode the same CDR3. The V and J genes are TRBV18 and TRBJ1-1; possibly TRBD1 for D (5 bases). V was clipped by 3 bases and J by 1 base, with 6 bases between them. Germline CDR1 KGHSH, CDR2 LQKENI. This CDR3 is 13 amino acids long. This chain's CDR3 is CASSPGGNTEAFF. DNA for the CDR3: TGTGCCAGCTCACCCGGGGGGAACACTGAAGCTTTCTTT.

This chain links TRBV27 with TRBJ2-1; 9 nucleotides agree with TRBD2. CDR1 is MNHEY, CDR2 SMNVEV, per germline (reference sequence). The V and J ends lost 6 bases and 7 bases, in that order; junction bases with no gene match: 19. The CDR3 is 18 residues long. Written as DNA, the CDR3 is TGTGCCAGCAGGATTCGGTGGGGGGGAACTAGCGGGTTAAATGAGCAGTTCTTC. Its protein is CASRIRWGGTSGLNEQFF.

The chain employs TRBV15 and TRBJ2-7, with 10 bases aligning to TRBD2. This CDR3 comprises 15 residues. Germline V CDR1 and CDR2: LNHNV, YYDKDF (reference sequence). Trimming removed 5 bases from V and 4 bases from J; junction bases left unmatched: 8. The CDR3 DNA sequence: TGTGCCACCAGCGGGCCCGCTAGCGGGAGTTACGAGCAGTACTTC. Its translation: CATSGPASGSYEQYF. Using reference TRBV15 and TRBJ2-7 for the parts outside the CDR3, the full variable domain is DAMVIQNPRYQVTQFGKPVTLSCSQTLNHNVMYWYQQKSSQAPKLLFHYYDKDFNNEADTPDNFQSRRPNTSFCFLDIRSPGLGDTAMYLCATSGPASGSYEQYFGPGTRLTVT.

V gene TRBV3-1 (or the pseudogene TRBV3-2) combines with J gene TRBJ2-3; 7 nucleotides align to TRBD1. This CDR3 is 12 amino acids long. Losses at the gene ends were 9 bases for V and 3 bases for J; bases not matched to a gene: 3. Germline V gene sequence: CDR1 LGHDT, CDR2 YNNKEL (reference sequence). The DNA of the CDR3 is TGTGCCAGTCAGGGACAGACAGATACGCAGTATTTT. It yields the protein CASQGQTDTQYF.

This clone occurred once. The chain recombines TRBV20-1 with TRBJ2-1, with D unresolved. Germline CDR1 is DFQATT and CDR2 is SNEGSKA (reference sequence). The CDR3 is 16 amino acids. Trimming stripped 3 bases from V and 9 bases from J, with 24 bases between. The CDR3 spells CSASGSAVGLRGEQFF. The CDR3 DNA is TGCAGTGCTAGTGGTTCGGCAGTAGGGTTACGAGGTGAGCAGTTCTTC.

This sequence joins TRBV27 and TRBJ1-2; 8 nucleotides match TRBD1. This CDR3 is built from 13 residues. The trim removed 3 bases at V and 8 bases at J, leaving 5 bases unmatched. CDR1 MNHEY and CDR2 SMNVEV come from the germline V gene (reference sequence). Here the CDR3 reads CASSFQGARGYTF. Here the CDR3 DNA reads TGTGCCAGCAGTTTTCAGGGGGCGCGGGGCTACACCTTC.

V and J are TRBV7-3 and TRBJ1-1; D is unresolved. CDR1 and CDR2 from the germline V gene are SGHTA and FQGTGA. The CDR3 has 13 residues. The ends were cut back, 5 bases at V and 0 bases at J, with 7 bases in the middle. The CDR3 DNA reads as TGTGCCAGCAGCCGAACCTTGAACACTGAAGCTTTCTTT. It encodes CASSRTLNTEAFF. Together with reference TRBV7-3 and TRBJ1-1, the CDR3 gives the full variable domain: GAGVSQTPSNKVTEKGKYVELRCDPISGHTALYWYRQSLGQGPEFLIYFQGTGAADDSGLPNDRFFAVRPEGSVSTLKIQRTERGDSAVYLCASSRTLNTEAFFGQGTRLTVV.

J is TRBJ2-1 and V is TRBV4-1; TRBD1 might be the D (5 bases). Trimming shortened V by 0 bases and J by 0 bases, and 15 bases separated the two germline ends. Germline CDR1 MGHRA, CDR2 YSYEKL. The CDR3 sequence is 18 residues long. CDR3 nucleotides: TGCGCCAGCAGCCAAGACCACAACAGACAGTCCTCCTACAATGAGCAGTTCTTC. Translating it yields CASSQDHNRQSSYNEQFF.

V and J are TRBV5-1 and TRBJ2-1; 10 bases map to TRBD2. The CDR3 length is 17 residues. The germline gives CDR1 SGHRS, CDR2 YFSETQ. V lost 2 bases to trimming and J lost 4 bases; unmatched junction nucleotides: 9. The CDR3 DNA reads TGCGCCAGCAGCTTTTCCACCCTAGCGGGAGCTTACAATGAGCAGTTCTTC. Translating gives CASSFSTLAGAYNEQFF.

In its sample, this clone was seen once. J is TRBJ1-2 and V is TRBV5-4, with 7 bases fitting TRBD1. CDR1 is SGHNT, CDR2 YYREEE, per germline (reference sequence). V gave up 0 bases and J gave up 4 bases; unmatched junction bases: 0. The CDR3 has 13 residues. The CDR3 is CASSLEGAYGYTF. Written as DNA, the CDR3 is TGTGCCAGCAGCTTGGAGGGGGCCTATGGCTACACCTTC.

V and J are TRBV28 and TRBJ2-7; 10 bases map to TRBD1. CDR1 is MDHEN, CDR2 SYDVKM, per germline. The CDR3 loop spans 15 amino acids. V was clipped by 6 bases and J by 4 bases; unmatched bases: 9. The CDR3 protein is CASSLPGQGSYEQYF. The DNA for the CDR3 is TGTGCCAGCAGCCTACCGGGACAGGGGTCTTACGAGCAGTACTTC.

This chain joins TRBV18 and TRBJ2-3; D is unresolved. The ends were cut back, 1 base at V and 6 bases at J, with 2 bases in the middle. The germline V gene encodes CDR1 KGHSH and CDR2 LQKENI. CDR3 length: 11 residues. The CDR3 sequence is CASSPRDTQYF. In DNA form, the CDR3 reads TGTGCCAGCTCACCACGGGATACGCAGTATTTT.

The rearrangement joins TRBV5-4 to TRBJ1-6; D gene unclear. The V end lost 4 bases, the J end lost 12 bases, and 17 bases lay between the germline ends. Germline lookup yields CDR1 SGHNT and CDR2 YYREEE (reference sequence). The CDR3 extends over 14 amino acids. DNA for the CDR3: TGTGCCAGCAGCCCCGACGCCCAAGTCGAACCCCTCCACTTT. This encodes CASSPDAQVEPLHF.

The chain carries TRBV19 and TRBJ1-5, with D perhaps TRBD1 (6 bases). The V gene lost 1 base and the J gene lost 6 bases, with 10 bases spanning the gap. Per germline, CDR1 LNHDA and CDR2 SQIVND (reference sequence). The CDR3 extends over 14 amino acids. The CDR3 reads CASSIGIGGQPQHF. CDR3 DNA sequence: TGTGCCAGTAGTATAGGTATAGGGGGTCAGCCCCAGCATTTT.

The chain couples TRBV6-5 to TRBJ2-7; the D is unclear. The CDR3 is made up of 14 amino acids. Trimming removed 2 bases at V and 2 bases at J, with 10 bases between. Germline CDR1 is MNHEY and CDR2 is SVGAGI. CDR3 nucleotides: TGTGCCAGCAGTTACGGTCAGGCCCCCTACGAGCAGTACTTC. It is translated as CASSYGQAPYEQYF.

This clone showed up just a few times. V and J are TRBV7-9 and TRBJ1-1; a possible D gene is TRBD1 (6 bases). The CDR3 totals 14 residues. Deletions cut 5 bases from V and 1 base from J, with 11 bases between. Germline-derived CDR1 and CDR2 are SEHNR and FQNEAQ (reference sequence). The CDR3: CASSPGGSNTEAFF. In DNA form, the CDR3 reads TGTGCCAGCAGCCCCGGGGGCTCGAACACTGAAGCTTTCTTT. The complete variable domain, with remaining parts taken from reference TRBV7-9 and TRBJ1-1, reads DTGVSQNPRHKITKRGQNVTFRCDPISEHNRLYWYRQTLGQGPEFLTYFQNEAQLEKSRLLSDRFSAERPKGSFSTLEIQRTEQGDSAMYLCASSPGGSNTEAFFGQGTRLTVV.

This clone has more than one count but fewer than ten. The J gene is TRBJ1-5, the V gene TRBV27, with D uncertain. The germline V gene encodes CDR1 MNHEY and CDR2 SMNVEV (reference sequence). This CDR3 is 14 amino acids long. The V and J ends lost 3 bases and 4 bases respectively, with 10 bases between them. CDR3 in amino acids: CASSFKWGNQPQHF. The DNA of the CDR3 is TGTGCCAGCAGTTTCAAGTGGGGTAATCAGCCCCAGCATTTT.

The chain has TRBV5-1 and TRBJ2-2; TRBD1 matches 9 bases. V trimming: 0 bases; J trimming: 2 bases; junction bases outside the gene matches: 2. The CDR3 totals 16 residues. The germline V gene has CDR1 SGHRS and CDR2 YFSETQ. This chain's CDR3 is CASSLGDRDNTGELFF. The CDR3 DNA sequence: TGCGCCAGCAGCTTGGGGGACAGGGACAACACCGGGGAGCTGTTTTTT.

J is TRBJ1-2 and V is TRBV19; weak D call: TRBD1 (5 bases). The length of the CDR3 is 12 residues. The germline CDR1 and CDR2 sequences are LNHDA and SQIVND (reference sequence). The DNA of the CDR3 is TGTATTACCTCTGGGACCAACTATGGCTACACCTTC. Its translation: CITSGTNYGYTF. The full variable domain, with the rest looked up from reference TRBV19 and TRBJ1-2, is DGGITQSPKYLFRKEGQNVTLSCEQNLNHDAMYWYRQDPGQGLRLIYYSQIVNDFQKGDIAEGYSVSREKKESFPLTVTSAQKNPTAFYLCITSGTNYGYTFGSGTRLTVV.